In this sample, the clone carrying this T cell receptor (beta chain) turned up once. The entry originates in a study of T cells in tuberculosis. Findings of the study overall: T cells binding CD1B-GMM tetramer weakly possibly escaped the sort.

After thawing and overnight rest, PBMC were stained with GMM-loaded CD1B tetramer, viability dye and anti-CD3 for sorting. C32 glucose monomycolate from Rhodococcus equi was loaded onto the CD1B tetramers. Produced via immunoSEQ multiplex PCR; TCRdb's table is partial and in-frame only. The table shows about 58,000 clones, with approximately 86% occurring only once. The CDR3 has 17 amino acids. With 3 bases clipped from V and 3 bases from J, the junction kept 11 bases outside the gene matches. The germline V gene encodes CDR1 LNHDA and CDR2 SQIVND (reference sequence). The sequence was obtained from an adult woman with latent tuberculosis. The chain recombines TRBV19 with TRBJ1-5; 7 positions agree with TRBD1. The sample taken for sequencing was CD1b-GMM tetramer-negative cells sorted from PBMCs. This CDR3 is CASSIPQGRWANQPQHF. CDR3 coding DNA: TGTGCCAGTAGTATCCCACAGGGGAGGTGGGCCAATCAGCCCCAGCATTTT.